The clone carrying this T cell receptor (beta chain) counts as medium-sized. Its antigen is currently unknown. The data derive from a study of CD8+CD57+ T cells in acquired aplastic anemia. Study in general: 3.2 ug was the average amount of DNA from sorted CD4+ and CD8+ cells. Findings and caveats of the study: The number of CD8+ CDR3 sequences shared by patients and controls was around 30.

With 3 bases removed from V and 4 bases from J, the gap between germline ends came to 13 bases. CDR3 length: 13 residues. Germline V CDR1 and CDR2: DFQATT, SNEGSKA (reference sequence). Profiles of TCR beta VDJ and CDR3 were generated from a genomic DNA template. TCRdb re-derived calls from the reads in MiXCR, one entry per CDR3 protein. The sample has some 44,000 distinct CDR3 sequences, approximately 67% seen once. This sequence joins TRBV20-1 and TRBJ2-7; perhaps TRBD2 as D (5 bases). This receptor was identified in a human donor in good health, serving as a control. Sequenced input: sorted CD4+, CD8+, or CD8+CD57+ T cells (not recorded which) from PBMCs. The CDR3 spells CSARRETGYEQYF. The CDR3 coding sequence is TGCAGTGCTAGGCGCGAAACGGGGTACGAGCAGTACTTC.